Listed below are T cell receptor beta chains from one sample, sequenced in a study of cytomegalovirus exposure and HLA in healthy donors. Here immunoSEQ multiplex PCR was the method, and the copy in TCRdb shows in-frame clones only, minus some. Among under 140,000 clones listed, over 60% were seen once. The sequencing sample was made of PBMCs. The origin of the receptors is a man aged 30 to 45 in good health and CMV-seropositive. Both conserved end residues are part of each CDR3. Each record gives: D gene, clone size, V gene, J gene, CDR3 protein, CDR3 DNA. The D gene is left open where the match is weak. Some rows mark clone size as missing; the rest say once, few, many or name a class of expanded clone.

D gene: .; clone size: .; V gene: TRBV25-1; J gene: TRBJ2-5; CDR3 protein: CASSPPKLGAGQETQYF; CDR3 DNA: TGTGCCAGCAGTCCACCTAAGTTGGGGGCCGGCCAAGAGACCCAGTACTTC
D gene: TRBD1; clone size: .; V gene: TRBV6-5; J gene: TRBJ1-6; CDR3 protein: CASTKTGDPYSPLHF; CDR3 DNA: TGTGCCAGCACCAAGACAGGGGACCCTTATTCACCCCTCCACTTT
D gene: .; clone size: .; V gene: TRBV9; J gene: TRBJ1-4; CDR3 protein: CASSGGGGGEKLFF; CDR3 DNA: TGTGCCAGCAGCGGCGGAGGGGGAGGGGAAAAACTGTTTTTT
D gene: .; clone size: few; V gene: TRBV30; J gene: TRBJ2-7; CDR3 protein: CAWSVSFYEQYF; CDR3 DNA: TGTGCCTGGAGTGTATCTTTCTACGAGCAGTACTTC
D gene: TRBD2; clone size: .; V gene: TRBV2; J gene: TRBJ2-7; CDR3 protein: CASSVGSGGRLTYEQYF; CDR3 DNA: TGTGCCAGCAGTGTCGGTAGCGGGGGCCGCCTGACCTACGAGCAGTACTTC
D gene: TRBD1; clone size: few; V gene: TRBV28; J gene: TRBJ1-2; CDR3 protein: CASLVGAGTDYGYTF; CDR3 DNA: TGTGCCAGCCTCGTGGGGGCCGGGACAGACTATGGCTACACCTTC
D gene: .; clone size: .; V gene: TRBV5-1; J gene: TRBJ1-6; CDR3 protein: CASSPGSGQRVSYNSPLHF; CDR3 DNA: TGCGCCAGCAGCCCGGGGAGCGGACAGAGAGTCTCCTATAATTCACCCCTCCACTTT
D gene: .; clone size: few; V gene: TRBV9; J gene: TRBJ2-7; CDR3 protein: CASSVDGATEQYF; CDR3 DNA: TGTGCCAGCAGCGTAGATGGAGCCACTGAGCAGTACTTC
D gene: .; clone size: .; V gene: TRBV2; J gene: TRBJ2-1; CDR3 protein: CASSPPSGTPSYNEQFF; CDR3 DNA: TGTGCCAGCAGTCCCCCATCCGGGACACCCTCCTACAATGAGCAGTTCTTC
D gene: .; clone size: .; V gene: TRBV2; J gene: TRBJ1-6; CDR3 protein: CASSERGESSPLHF; CDR3 DNA: TGTGCCAGCAGTGAACGGGGTGAGTCTTCACCCCTCCACTTT
D gene: .; clone size: few; V gene: TRBV11-1; J gene: TRBJ1-1; CDR3 protein: CASSLRDTEAFF; CDR3 DNA: TGTGCCAGCAGCTTACGGGACACTGAAGCTTTCTTT
D gene: .; clone size: .; V gene: TRBV9; J gene: TRBJ1-5; CDR3 protein: CASSVGEIGQPQHF; CDR3 DNA: TGTGCCAGCAGCGTGGGAGAAATTGGACAGCCCCAGCATTTT
D gene: .; clone size: .; V gene: TRBV4-1; J gene: TRBJ1-5; CDR3 protein: CASSQARQDRNQPQHF; CDR3 DNA: TGCGCCAGCAGCCAAGCCCGACAGGACCGCAATCAGCCCCAGCATTTT
D gene: TRBD1; clone size: .; V gene: TRBV28; J gene: TRBJ1-2; CDR3 protein: CASTTDRELYGYTF; CDR3 DNA: TGTGCCAGCACCACGGACAGGGAGTTGTATGGCTACACCTTC
D gene: TRBD2; clone size: .; V gene: TRBV9; J gene: TRBJ2-1; CDR3 protein: CASSVGRGASYNEQFF; CDR3 DNA: TGTGCCAGCAGCGTAGGGCGGGGGGCCTCCTACAATGAGCAGTTCTTC
D gene: .; clone size: .; V gene: TRBV6-6; J gene: TRBJ1-2; CDR3 protein: CASSYSGESYGYTF; CDR3 DNA: TGTGCCAGCAGTTACTCTGGGGAGAGCTATGGCTACACCTTC
D gene: .; clone size: .; V gene: TRBV4-3; J gene: TRBJ1-5; CDR3 protein: CATAAGVGQPQHF; CDR3 DNA: TGCGCCACCGCGGCGGGGGTCGGCCAGCCCCAGCATTTT
D gene: .; clone size: .; V gene: TRBV11-2; J gene: TRBJ2-5; CDR3 protein: CASSYRWGGAVHQETQYF; CDR3 DNA: TGTGCCAGCAGCTACCGGTGGGGGGGGGCAGTCCACCAAGAGACCCAGTACTTC
D gene: .; clone size: once; V gene: TRBV28; J gene: TRBJ2-7; CDR3 protein: CASSRHDSYEQYF; CDR3 DNA: TGTGCCAGCAGTCGTCACGACTCCTACGAGCAGTACTTC
D gene: TRBD2; clone size: .; V gene: TRBV4-3; J gene: TRBJ2-3; CDR3 protein: CASSQGSGGTDTQYF; CDR3 DNA: TGCGCCAGCAGCCAAGGGAGCGGGGGAACAGATACGCAGTATTTT
D gene: .; clone size: .; V gene: TRBV4-3; J gene: TRBJ1-5; CDR3 protein: CASSPGSSIWPQHF; CDR3 DNA: TGCGCCAGCTCTCCAGGCAGCTCAATTTGGCCCCAGCATTTT
D gene: .; clone size: .; V gene: TRBV27; J gene: TRBJ2-2; CDR3 protein: CASSTLNTRTGELFF; CDR3 DNA: TGTGCCAGCAGTACCCTTAATACACGCACCGGGGAGCTGTTTTTT
D gene: .; clone size: few; V gene: TRBV2; J gene: TRBJ2-4; CDR3 protein: CASSEEWVDTQPHF; CDR3 DNA: TGTGCCAGCAGTGAAGAATGGGTTGACACCCAACCCCACTTC
D gene: .; clone size: .; V gene: TRBV5-6; J gene: TRBJ2-5; CDR3 protein: CASSYGETQYF; CDR3 DNA: TGTGCCAGCAGCTACGGAGAGACCCAGTACTTC